The TCR beta chain described here comes from a study of cytomegalovirus exposure and HLA in healthy donors. In the study overall: The platform used for the roughly 130 validation repertoires matched that of the 500 to 850 first-cohort repertoires, a later analysis reported. Broader study findings: Altogether, 164 TCR beta chains were recorded as cytomegalovirus-associated.

Separate from the roughly 670-subject first cohort, the approximately 120-subject validation cohort was the one that the donors belonged to. The protocol was immunoSEQ multiplex PCR, while the TCRdb copy is restricted to in-frame clones and leaves out a portion. Altogether about 160,000 clones are present, around nine tenths being singletons, with the ten largest covering about 9.4%. CDR1 and CDR2 from the germline V gene are MDHEN and SYDVKM. The CDR3 spans 14 residues. Deletions cut 6 bases from V and 5 bases from J, with 14 bases between. Regarding this clone: The antigen is undetermined.

The sequenced sample was PBMCs. The chain uses TRBV28 and TRBJ1-5; maybe TRBD1 (5 bases). This clonotype originated in a woman aged 18-29 years in good health and CMV-seropositive. The CDR3 reads CASSFFDRHQPQHF. The CDR3 DNA is TGTGCCAGCAGCTTCTTCGACAGACATCAGCCCCAGCATTTT.